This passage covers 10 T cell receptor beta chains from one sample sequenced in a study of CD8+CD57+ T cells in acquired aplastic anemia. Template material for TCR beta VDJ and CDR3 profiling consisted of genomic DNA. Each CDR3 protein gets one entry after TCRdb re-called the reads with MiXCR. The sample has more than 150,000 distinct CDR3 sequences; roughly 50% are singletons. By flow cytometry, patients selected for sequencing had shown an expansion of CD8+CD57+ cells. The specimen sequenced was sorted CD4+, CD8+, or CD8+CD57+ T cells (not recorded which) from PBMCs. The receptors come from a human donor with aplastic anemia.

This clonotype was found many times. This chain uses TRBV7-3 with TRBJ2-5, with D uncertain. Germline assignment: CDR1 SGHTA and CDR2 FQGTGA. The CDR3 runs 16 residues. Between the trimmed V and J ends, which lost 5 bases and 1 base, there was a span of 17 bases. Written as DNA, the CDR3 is TGTGCCAGCAGCCTCTCAGGTTCCGAACCCCAAGAGACCCAGTACTTC. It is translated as CASSLSGSEPQETQYF.

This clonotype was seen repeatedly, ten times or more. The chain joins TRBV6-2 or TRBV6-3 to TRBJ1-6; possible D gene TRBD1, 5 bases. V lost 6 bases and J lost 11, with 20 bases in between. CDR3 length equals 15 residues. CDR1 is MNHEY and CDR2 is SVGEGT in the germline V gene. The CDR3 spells CASSDPGLMAAPLHF. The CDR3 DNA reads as TGTGCCAGCAGCGACCCGGGACTCATGGCGGCACCCCTCCACTTT.

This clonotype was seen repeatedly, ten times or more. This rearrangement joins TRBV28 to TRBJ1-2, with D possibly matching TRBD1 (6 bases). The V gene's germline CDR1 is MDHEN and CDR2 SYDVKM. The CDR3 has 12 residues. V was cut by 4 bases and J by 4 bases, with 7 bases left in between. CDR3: CASSSDSYGYTF. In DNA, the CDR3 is TGTGCCAGCAGTTCGGACAGCTATGGCTACACCTTC.

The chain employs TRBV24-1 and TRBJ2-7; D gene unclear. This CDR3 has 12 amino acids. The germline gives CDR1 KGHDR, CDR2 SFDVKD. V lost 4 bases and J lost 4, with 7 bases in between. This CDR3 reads CATSDSTYEQYF. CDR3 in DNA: TGTGCCACCAGTGACTCCACGTACGAGCAGTACTTC.

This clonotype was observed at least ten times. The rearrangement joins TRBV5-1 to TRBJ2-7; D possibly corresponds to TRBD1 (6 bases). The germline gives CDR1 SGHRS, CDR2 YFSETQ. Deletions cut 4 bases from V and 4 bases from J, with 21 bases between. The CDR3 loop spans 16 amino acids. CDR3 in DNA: TGCGCCAGCAGCCCCCGTCCTGACAGGAGACCTTACGAGCAGTACTTC. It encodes CASSPRPDRRPYEQYF.

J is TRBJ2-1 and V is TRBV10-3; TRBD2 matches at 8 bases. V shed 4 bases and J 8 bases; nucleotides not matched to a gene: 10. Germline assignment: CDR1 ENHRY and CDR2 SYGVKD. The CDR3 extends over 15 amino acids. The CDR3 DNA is TGTGCCATCAGTGGCACTGGCGGGAGGCGCCATGAGCAGTTCTTC. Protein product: CAISGTGGRRHEQFF.

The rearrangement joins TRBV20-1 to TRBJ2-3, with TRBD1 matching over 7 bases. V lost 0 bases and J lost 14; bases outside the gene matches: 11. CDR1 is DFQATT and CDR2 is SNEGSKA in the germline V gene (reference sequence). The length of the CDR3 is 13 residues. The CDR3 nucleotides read TGCAGTGCTAGAGATTTAGGACAGGAGTTTGGGTATTTT. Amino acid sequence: CSARDLGQEFGYF.

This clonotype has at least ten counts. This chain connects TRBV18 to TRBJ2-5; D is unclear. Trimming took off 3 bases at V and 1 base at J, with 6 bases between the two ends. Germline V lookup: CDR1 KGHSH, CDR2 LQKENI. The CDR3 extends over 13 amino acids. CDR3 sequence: CASSPVIQETQYF. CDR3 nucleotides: TGTGCCAGCTCACCCGTAATCCAAGAGACCCAGTACTTC.

This chain's CDR3 is CASKSTATQETQYF. CDR3 DNA: TGTGCCAGCAAATCGACGGCTACCCAAGAGACCCAGTACTTC. The V call is TRBV5-6, the J call TRBJ2-5; no clear D gene. V was cut by 6 bases and J by 1 base, with 13 bases left in between. The CDR3 is made up of 14 amino acids. The germline gives CDR1 SGHDT, CDR2 YYEEEE.

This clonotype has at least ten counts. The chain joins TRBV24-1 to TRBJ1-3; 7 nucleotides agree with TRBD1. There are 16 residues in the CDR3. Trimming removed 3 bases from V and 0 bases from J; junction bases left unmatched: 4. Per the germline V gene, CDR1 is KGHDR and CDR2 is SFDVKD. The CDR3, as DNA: TGTGCCACCAGTGATGAAGGGGGCCACTCTGGAAACACCATATATTTT. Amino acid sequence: CATSDEGGHSGNTIYF.